These 32 T cell receptor beta chains share one sample of origin, sequenced in a study of patients and donors after allogeneic stem cell transplantation. TCRdb fed the RT-PCR reads into MiXCR, producing one record per CDR3 protein. The sample has some 960,000 distinct CDR3 sequences, over 15% seen once. Sequencing used blood, either unsorted or a sorted T cell fraction (not recorded which). The receptors shown here come from a human donor who was either an allogeneic HSCT recipient or a stem cell or donor lymphocyte infusion donor (not recorded which). It is not recorded whose cells these are; they may come from a transplant donor.

The chain employs TRBV21-1 and TRBJ1-2; no check of the table's D call, TRBD1, against the DNA was made. TRBV21-1 is marked as a pseudogene. This CDR3 is built from 17 residues. The CDR3 is CASTGTGTLPANYGYTF. The DNA of the CDR3 is TGTGCCAGCACCGGGACAGGGACCCTTCCCGCTAACTATGGCTACACCTTC.

The CDR3 region is CSANRNSEGDTQYF. Written as DNA, the CDR3 is TGCAGTGCTAACCGGAATAGCGAGGGAGATACGCAGTATTTT. The chain links TRBV20-1 to TRBJ2-3, with D maybe TRBD2 (5 bases). V was pared by 4 bases and J by 5 bases, with 16 bases between. CDR1 DFQATT and CDR2 SNEGSKA come from the germline V gene (reference sequence). The CDR3 spans 14 residues.

The rearrangement uses TRBV10-3 and TRBJ1-1; TRBD1 aligns across 8 bases. The CDR3 runs 15 residues. V lost 6 bases, J lost 4 bases, and 10 bases stayed unmatched. Germline assignment: CDR1 ENHRY and CDR2 SYGVKD. CDR3 sequence: CAISADRDWGTEAFF. In nucleotides, the CDR3 is TGTGCCATCAGCGCGGACAGGGATTGGGGCACTGAAGCTTTCTTT.

This chain joins TRBV6-1 and TRBJ1-2, with a possible D match to TRBD1 (5 bases). The V end lost 7 bases, the J end lost 2 bases, and 11 bases lay between the germline ends. Per the germline V gene, CDR1 is MNHNS and CDR2 is SASEGT. This CDR3 has 13 amino acids. The CDR3 DNA follows: TGTGCCAGCACCAAGGGGAGAAACTATGGCTACACCTTC. Translation gives CASTKGRNYGYTF.

The chain has TRBV9 and TRBJ1-2; TRBD1 is a possible D gene (6 bases). CDR1 and CDR2 (germline): SGDLS, YYNGEE. This CDR3 comprises 14 residues. Trimming removed 0 bases at V and 7 bases at J, with 13 bases between. CDR3 loop: CASSVVSGAGGYTF. In DNA form, the CDR3 reads TGTGCCAGCAGCGTAGTGTCAGGGGCGGGTGGCTACACCTTC.

The chain employs TRBV11-2 and TRBJ2-2; 9 nucleotides match TRBD1. The length of the CDR3 is 18 residues. Germline CDR1 reads SGHAT; CDR2 reads FQNNGV. J was trimmed by 0 bases and V by 0 bases; bases with no gene match: 5. CDR3 bases: TGTGCCAGCAGCTTAGATGGGACAGGGCGCCCGAACACCGGGGAGCTGTTTTTT. Amino acid sequence: CASSLDGTGRPNTGELFF.

The rearrangement joins TRBV11-2 to TRBJ2-5; 13 bases match TRBD2. V trimming: 5 bases; J trimming: 4 bases; junction bases outside the gene matches: 13. Germline V CDR1 and CDR2: SGHAT, FQNNGV. The length of the CDR3 is 18 residues. The CDR3 region is CASSRGTSGAILGETQYF. The CDR3 nucleotides read TGTGCCAGCAGCAGAGGGACTAGCGGGGCCATCTTGGGAGAGACCCAGTACTTC.

The V and J genes are TRBV5-1 and TRBJ2-5, with 7 bases fitting TRBD1. Germline loops: CDR1 SGHRS, CDR2 YFSETQ. V trimming: 4 bases; J trimming: 1 base; junction bases outside the gene matches: 4. The CDR3 loop spans 14 amino acids. CDR3 amino acids: CASSERTGQETQYF. Here the CDR3 DNA reads TGCGCCAGCAGCGAGAGGACAGGCCAAGAGACCCAGTACTTC.

This clonotype has at least ten counts. The chain recombines TRBV7-2 with TRBJ1-2, with 8 bases lining up with TRBD1. The CDR3 loop spans 14 amino acids. J was trimmed by 6 bases and V by 2 bases; bases with no gene match: 5. Germline loops: CDR1 SGHTA, CDR2 FQGNSA. DNA of the CDR3: TGTGCCAGCAGCTTACCCGGGACAGGTCATGGCTACACCTTC. Translated: CASSLPGTGHGYTF. The whole variable domain, filled in from reference TRBV7-2 and TRBJ1-2, reads GAGVSQSPSNKVTEKGKDVELRCDPISGHTALYWYRQSLGQGLEFLIYFQGNSAPDKSGLPSDRFSAERTGGSVSTLTIQRTQQEDSAVYLCASSLPGTGHGYTFGSGTRLTVV.

Comments on this clonotype: Sequence at one end of the junction differs from germline and may be a read error. The chain links TRBV29-1 to TRBJ2-1, with 10 bases that match TRBD2. The germline CDR1 and CDR2 sequences are SQVTM and ANQGSEA. The CDR3 runs to 16 residues. This CDR3 reads CSVTSSGSSSYDEQFF. In DNA, the CDR3 is TGCAGCGTGACCTCTAGCGGGAGTAGCTCCTACGATGAGCAGTTCTTC.

This clonotype was counted only a few times. The chain couples TRBV3-1 to TRBJ2-1, with D possibly being TRBD2 (5 bases). This CDR3 region has 13 residues. V dropped 3 bases and J dropped 12 bases, with 15 bases sitting between them. Germline CDR1 LGHDT, CDR2 YNNKEL (reference sequence). The CDR3, as DNA: TGTGCCAGCAGCCATGCTAAAACTAGTGGGCAGTTCTTC. Amino acids: CASSHAKTSGQFF.

The rearrangement joins TRBV3-1 to TRBJ2-7, with a weak D call TRBD1 (6 bases). The CDR3 length is 15 residues. Trimming removed 6 bases from V and 2 bases from J, with 17 bases in between. Per the germline V gene, CDR1 is LGHDT and CDR2 is YNNKEL (reference sequence). The CDR3 here is CASSKGQGHPYEQYF. The CDR3 DNA reads TGTGCCAGCAGTAAGGGGCAGGGGCATCCCTACGAGCAGTACTTC.

The CDR3, as DNA: TGTGCCAGCAGCTTGGAGACAGGGTGGAACACTGAAGCTTTCTTT. Encoded protein: CASSLETGWNTEAFF. This chain uses TRBV5-6 with TRBJ1-1, with TRBD1 identical over 7 bases. Germline-derived CDR1 and CDR2 are SGHDT and YYEEEE. Trimming cost V 0 bases and J 1 base; bases outside gene matches: 3. The CDR3 covers 15 residues. Based on the CDR3 plus reference TRBV5-6 and TRBJ1-1, the full variable domain is DAGVTQSPTHLIKTRGQQVTLRCSPKSGHDTVSWYQQALGQGPQFIFQYYEEEERQRGNFPDRFSGHQFPNYSSELNVNALLLGDSALYLCASSLETGWNTEAFFGQGTRLTVV.

In this sample, this clonotype turned up many times. This chain links TRBV12-3 or TRBV12-4 with TRBJ2-7; no reliable D call. CDR3 size: 12 residues. V lost 5 bases, J lost 0 bases, and 5 bases lay in between. In DNA, the CDR3 is TGTGCCAGCAGTGTGAGCTCCTACGAGCAGTACTTC. Encoded protein: CASSVSSYEQYF.

This clonotype has just a few counts. The CDR3 nucleotides are TGCAGTGCTAGATCATACCGAGACAGCCAAAGCACAGATACGCAGTATTTT. Amino acids: CSARSYRDSQSTDTQYF. This chain uses TRBV20-1 with TRBJ2-3, with a weak D call TRBD1 (5 bases). The CDR3 is 17 amino acids. CDR1 is DFQATT and CDR2 is SNEGSKA in the germline V gene (reference sequence). Trimming shortened V by 2 bases and J by 0 bases, and 18 bases separated the two germline ends.

This clonotype was counted many times. The rearrangement links TRBV10-3 to TRBJ1-1, with a possible D match to TRBD1 (5 bases). V was cut by 0 bases and J by 0 bases, with 11 bases left in between. CDR1 and CDR2 from the germline V gene are ENHRY and SYGVKD. This CDR3 is built from 16 residues. The CDR3 DNA reads as TGTGCCATCAGTGAGTCTGGGGCAGTAATGAACACTGAAGCTTTCTTT. This encodes CAISESGAVMNTEAFF.

This clonotype appeared many times. The rearrangement joins TRBV6-1 to TRBJ1-5; D is ambiguous. With 6 bases removed from V and 0 bases from J, the gap between germline ends came to 12 bases. This CDR3 is built from 15 residues. Germline V gene data show CDR1 as MNHNS and CDR2 as SASEGT. CDR3 in DNA: TGTGCCAGCAGCTCCGACATTTATAGCAATCAGCCCCAGCATTTT. It encodes CASSSDIYSNQPQHF.

V usage is TRBV10-3 and J usage is TRBJ1-1, with TRBD1 identical over 10 bases. There are 14 residues in the CDR3. Germline V gives CDR1 ENHRY, CDR2 SYGVKD. Trimming at V came to 6 bases and at J to 5 bases, leaving 6 bases not matched to a gene. The CDR3 loop reads CAISADRGRTEAFF. In nucleotides, the CDR3 is TGTGCCATCAGCGCGGACAGGGGGAGGACTGAAGCTTTCTTT.

The chain has TRBV3-1 and TRBJ2-7, with a tentative D call TRBD2 (6 bases). CDR1 LGHDT and CDR2 YNNKEL come from the germline V gene (reference sequence). The CDR3 totals 11 residues. The germline V and J ends were trimmed by 4 bases and 9 bases, with 10 bases remaining between them. This CDR3 is CASSPWGGQYF. The CDR3 DNA reads TGTGCCAGCAGCCCCTGGGGAGGGCAGTACTTC.

This clonotype has a handful of counts. The chain links TRBV18 to TRBJ2-7, with 7 positions matching TRBD2. With V trimmed by 3 bases and J by 2 bases, 10 bases remained unmatched. Germline CDR1 and CDR2: KGHSH and LQKENI. The CDR3 is 16 residues long. The chain's CDR3 is CASSPSSGTLPYEQYF. The DNA of the CDR3 is TGTGCCAGCTCACCGAGCAGCGGGACTCTTCCCTACGAGCAGTACTTC.

The chain recombines TRBV29-1 with TRBJ2-7; D is possibly TRBD2 (6 bases). This CDR3 is 14 amino acids long. CDR1 is SQVTM and CDR2 is ANQGSEA in the germline V gene. V lost 7 bases, J lost 0 bases, and 16 bases lay in between. The CDR3 DNA reads TGCAGCGCCACACCGGGACTCCACTCCTACGAGCAGTACTTC. This gives the protein CSATPGLHSYEQYF.

This clonotype was counted a few times. This chain connects TRBV6-2 or TRBV6-3 to TRBJ2-7; TRBD1 matches 11 bases. The CDR3 consists of 16 residues. Losses at the gene ends were 4 bases for V and 3 bases for J; bases not matched to a gene: 8. Germline V gene sequence: CDR1 MNHEY, CDR2 SVGEGT. This CDR3 is CASSSLRDRGGYEQYF. The CDR3 coding sequence is TGTGCCAGCAGTTCCCTCCGGGACAGGGGGGGCTACGAGCAGTACTTC.

This clonotype was detected only a few times. The chain employs TRBV5-6 and TRBJ1-5; D is unclear. In germline, CDR1 is SGHDT, CDR2 YYEEEE. This CDR3 region has 16 residues. Trimming stripped 4 bases from V and 0 bases from J, with 14 bases between. The CDR3 region has the DNA TGTGCCAGCAGCCCGTCGGTGGGATATAGCAATCAGCCCCAGCATTTT. It encodes CASSPSVGYSNQPQHF. Full variable domain (outside the CDR3, taken from reference TRBV5-6 and TRBJ1-5): DAGVTQSPTHLIKTRGQQVTLRCSPKSGHDTVSWYQQALGQGPQFIFQYYEEEERQRGNFPDRFSGHQFPNYSSELNVNALLLGDSALYLCASSPSVGYSNQPQHFGDGTRLSIL.

There are a few counts of this clonotype. The chain recombines TRBV7-2 with TRBJ1-1; 7 bases fit TRBD1. The germline CDR1 and CDR2 sequences are SGHTA and FQGNSA. The CDR3 has 17 residues. V shed 7 bases, J shed 2 bases, and the junction held 16 bases outside the gene matches. In DNA form, the CDR3 reads TGTGCCAGCATCTTCACGACTGGGACAGCCTCTAACACTGAAGCTTTCTTT. Translation: CASIFTTGTASNTEAFF.

The genes are TRBV20-1 and TRBJ1-6, with a possible D match to TRBD1 (6 bases). The CDR3 extends over 16 amino acids. CDR1 is DFQATT, CDR2 SNEGSKA, per germline (reference sequence). Trimming removed 1 base from V and 0 bases from J, with 10 bases in between. The chain's CDR3 is CSARADRSSYNSPLHF. The DNA for the CDR3 is TGCAGTGCTAGAGCCGACAGGAGCTCCTATAATTCACCCCTCCACTTT.

V and J are TRBV7-3 and TRBJ2-7; D ambiguous. CDR3 length: 15 residues. CDR1 is SGHTA and CDR2 is FQGTGA in the germline V gene. Between the trimmed V and J ends, which lost 2 bases and 1 base, there was a span of 12 bases. Written as DNA, the CDR3 is TGTGCCAGCAGCTTATTTTTGGGTGGTTCCTACGAGCAGTACTTC. Protein sequence: CASSLFLGGSYEQYF.

The J gene is TRBJ2-1, the V gene TRBV12-3 or TRBV12-4; TRBD1 agrees at 7 bases. With 7 bases clipped from V and 2 bases from J, the junction kept 5 bases outside the gene matches. CDR3 size: 14 residues. The CDR3: CASIYGQAYNEQFF. The CDR3 DNA reads as TGTGCCAGCATTTACGGACAGGCCTACAATGAGCAGTTCTTC.

The rearrangement uses TRBV9 and TRBJ2-2, with D hard to call. V lost 4 bases, J lost 0 bases, and 13 bases lay in between. Germline CDR1 is SGDLS and CDR2 is YYNGEE. This CDR3 comprises 16 residues. The CDR3 nucleotides read TGTGCCAGCAGCCTGAGGCCGGTGACGAACACCGGGGAGCTGTTTTTT. Its protein product is CASSLRPVTNTGELFF.

As to this clonotype: Since no conserved phenylalanine or tryptophan closes the CDR3, a read error is the likely cause. This chain connects TRBV15 to TRBJ2-1; D may be TRBD1 or TRBD2 (5 bases each). The CDR3 spans 14 residues. V was trimmed by 5 bases and J by 0 bases, leaving 8 bases between them. Germline assignment: CDR1 LNHNV and CDR2 YYDKDF (reference sequence). CDR3 amino acids: CATSGTRSYNEQFS. CDR3 DNA: TGTGCCACCAGCGGGACCCGCTCCTACAATGAGCAGTTCTCC.

The V call is TRBV20-1, the J call TRBJ1-2; D is undetermined. The CDR3 totals 15 residues. The germline CDR1 and CDR2 sequences are DFQATT and SNEGSKA (reference sequence). The V end was cut by 0 bases, the J end by 5 bases, with 16 bases between. CDR3 amino acids: CSARDGYETAYGYTF. The DNA for the CDR3 is TGCAGTGCTAGAGATGGTTACGAGACGGCTTATGGCTACACCTTC.

This clonotype was observed at least ten times. The J gene is TRBJ1-2, the V gene TRBV7-2; unclear D gene. This CDR3 contains 14 residues. The V and J ends lost 1 base and 4 bases respectively, with 10 bases between them. Per the germline V gene, CDR1 is SGHTA and CDR2 is FQGNSA. The CDR3 loop is CASSLDLLTYGYTF. The DNA of the CDR3 is TGTGCCAGCAGCTTAGACCTCTTAACCTATGGCTACACCTTC.

This clonotype was recorded many times. This chain uses TRBV7-9 with TRBJ1-3; no reliable D call. Trimming stripped 0 bases from V and 3 bases from J, with 3 bases between. Looked up from germline, CDR1 is SEHNR and CDR2 is FQNEAQ (reference sequence). The CDR3 consists of 13 residues. CDR3 coding DNA: TGTGCCAGCAGCTTAGCCAGTGGAAACACCATATATTTT. Translated: CASSLASGNTIYF.